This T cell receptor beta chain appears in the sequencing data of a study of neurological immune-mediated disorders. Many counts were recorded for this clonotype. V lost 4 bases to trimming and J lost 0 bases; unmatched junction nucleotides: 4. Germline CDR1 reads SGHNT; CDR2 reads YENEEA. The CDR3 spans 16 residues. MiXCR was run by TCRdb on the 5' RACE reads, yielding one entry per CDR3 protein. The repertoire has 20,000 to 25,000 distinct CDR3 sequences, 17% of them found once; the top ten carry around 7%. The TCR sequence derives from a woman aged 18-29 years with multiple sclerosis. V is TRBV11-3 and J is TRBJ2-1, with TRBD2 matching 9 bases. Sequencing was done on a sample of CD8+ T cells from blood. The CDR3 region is CASSSLSGSSYNEQFF. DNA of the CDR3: TGTGCCAGCAGCTCGCTTAGCGGGAGCTCCTACAATGAGCAGTTCTTC.